Given below is one T cell receptor (beta chain) in context. What it binds is not known. The CDR3 is made up of 18 amino acids. The V end lost 0 bases, the J end lost 1 base, and 18 bases lay between the germline ends. Presence of unique molecular identifiers characterized the TCR beta cDNA libraries. From approximately 0.95 to 9.8 million T cells, roughly 0.5 million cDNA molecules were obtained. TCRdb re-analysed the PCR reads in MiXCR, keeping a single row per CDR3 protein. The data hold hundreds of thousands of distinct CDR3 sequences, with approximately 53% observed a single time. This entry belongs to a study of post-analysis software for immune sequencing data. Study conclusions and caveats: Diversity measured as normalized Chao1 was significantly lower in multiple sclerosis patients than in controls. Patients carried several TRBV segments more frequently than controls did, and TRBV5-6, TRBV5-1 and TRBV20-1 were among them. Same-batch samples co-clustered strongly by F measure.

The sequence was obtained from a girl under 18 with multiple sclerosis. This chain joins TRBV6-7 and TRBJ1-1, with a tentative D call TRBD1 (6 bases). Being an ORF, TRBV6-7 has a function that is uncertain. Sequencing was carried out using blood. The CDR3 sequence is CASSYSGEQGITNTEAFF. In DNA form, the CDR3 reads TGTGCCAGCAGTTACTCTGGGGAGCAGGGGATTACGAACACTGAAGCTTTCTTT.